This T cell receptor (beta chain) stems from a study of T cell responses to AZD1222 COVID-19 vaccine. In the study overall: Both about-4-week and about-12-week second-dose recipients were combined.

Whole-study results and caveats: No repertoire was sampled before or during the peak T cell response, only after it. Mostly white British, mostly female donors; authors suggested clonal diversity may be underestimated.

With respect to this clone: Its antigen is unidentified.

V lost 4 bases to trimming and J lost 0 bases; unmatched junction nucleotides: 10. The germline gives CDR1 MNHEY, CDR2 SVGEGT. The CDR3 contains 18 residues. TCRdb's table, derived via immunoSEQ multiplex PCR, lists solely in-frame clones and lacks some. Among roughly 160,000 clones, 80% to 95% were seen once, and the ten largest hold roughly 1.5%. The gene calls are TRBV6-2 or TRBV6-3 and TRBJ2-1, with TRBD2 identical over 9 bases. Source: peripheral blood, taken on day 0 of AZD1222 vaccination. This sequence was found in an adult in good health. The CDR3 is CASSSRLAGTSSYNEQFF. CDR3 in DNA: TGTGCCAGCAGTTCTCGGCTAGCGGGGACGAGCTCCTACAATGAGCAGTTCTTC.